This TCR beta chain derives from a study of shared clonotypes between healthy human individuals. Study conclusions and caveats: The sole specimen, blood, was sampled, and tissue repertoires likely differ.

Libraries were prepared by immunoSEQ multiplex PCR; TCRdb keeps only in-frame clonotypes and omits some of them. Of about 1,500,000 clones in the sample, approximately 97% were seen once. With respect to this clone: The antigen remains undetermined.

The authors divided CD4+ cells into CD45RA+ naive and CD45RA-negative memory subsets. The sequence derives from a man younger than 45 in good health. Material for sequencing was naive CD4+ T cells sorted from blood. As for subset: CD45RA+ positively selected.

The CDR3 is CASSSAGTSGQETQYF. The CDR3 nucleotides are TGTGCCAGCAGCTCCGCGGGGACTAGCGGACAAGAGACCCAGTACTTC. The chain is built from TRBV7-2 and TRBJ2-5; 11 bases map to TRBD2. Trimming at V came to 4 bases and at J to 2 bases, leaving 6 bases not matched to a gene. The CDR3 totals 16 residues. Germline V lookup: CDR1 SGHTA, CDR2 FQGNSA.